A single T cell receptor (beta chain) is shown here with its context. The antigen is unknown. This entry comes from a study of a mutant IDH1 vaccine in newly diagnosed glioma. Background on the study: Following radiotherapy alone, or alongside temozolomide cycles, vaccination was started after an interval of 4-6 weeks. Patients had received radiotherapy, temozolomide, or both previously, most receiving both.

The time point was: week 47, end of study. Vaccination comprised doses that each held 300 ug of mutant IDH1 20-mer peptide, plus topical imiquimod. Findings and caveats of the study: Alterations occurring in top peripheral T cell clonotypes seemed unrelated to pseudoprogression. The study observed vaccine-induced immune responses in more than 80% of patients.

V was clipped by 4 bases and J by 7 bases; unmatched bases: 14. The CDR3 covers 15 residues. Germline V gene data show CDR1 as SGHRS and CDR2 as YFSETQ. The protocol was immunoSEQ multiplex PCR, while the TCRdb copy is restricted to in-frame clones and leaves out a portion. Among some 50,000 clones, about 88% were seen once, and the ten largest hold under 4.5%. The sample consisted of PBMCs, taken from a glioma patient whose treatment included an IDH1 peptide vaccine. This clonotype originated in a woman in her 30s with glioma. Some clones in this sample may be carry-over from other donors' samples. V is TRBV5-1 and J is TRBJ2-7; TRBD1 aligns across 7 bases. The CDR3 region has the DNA TGCGCCAGCAGCCCTACCAGGACAGGCCCGGGGGAGCAGTACTTC. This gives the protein CASSPTRTGPGEQYF.